This entry lists 9 T cell receptor beta chains sequenced from one sample in a study of response to subunit inactivated influenza vaccine. MiXCR was run by TCRdb on the RT-PCR reads, yielding one entry per CDR3 protein. This sample has around 710,000 distinct CDR3 sequences, with approximately 15% found just once. The sample in question was PBMCs from blood, obtained less than 15 days before vaccination. The receptors here all came from a man between 50 and 59 years old who received an inactivated influenza vaccine.

The rearrangement links TRBV4-3 to TRBJ1-1; TRBD1 matches at 7 bases. Germline values: CDR1 LGHNA, CDR2 YSLEER. The CDR3 has 15 amino acids. Trimming at V came to 0 bases and at J to 5 bases, leaving 6 bases not matched to a gene. DNA for the CDR3: TGCGCCAGCAGCCAAGAGGGCAGGGGGGATACTGAAGCTTTCTTT. It encodes CASSQEGRGDTEAFF.

This clonotype was detected only a few times. V is TRBV6-2 or TRBV6-3 and J is TRBJ2-2; D ambiguous. This CDR3 has 15 amino acids. V lost 2 bases, J lost 3 bases, and 10 bases lay in between. Germline lookup yields CDR1 MNHEY and CDR2 SVGEGT. The CDR3 sequence: CASSYRRRHTGELFF. The CDR3 nucleotides read TGTGCCAGCAGTTACCGGCGGAGACACACCGGGGAGCTGTTTTTT.

CDR3 protein: CASSPLQGADTQYF. For the CDR3, the DNA is TGTGCCAGCAGCCCTCTGCAGGGAGCAGATACGCAGTATTTT. The chain uses TRBV14 and TRBJ2-3; D may correspond to TRBD1 or TRBD2 (5 bases each). The germline V gene encodes CDR1 SGHDN and CDR2 FVKESK. The V gene lost 4 bases and the J gene lost 4 bases, with 12 bases spanning the gap. This CDR3 spans 14 amino acids.

The rearrangement joins TRBV4-1 to TRBJ2-6; possibly TRBD1 for D (6 bases). V lost 4 bases and J 0 bases, leaving 19 bases between the germline ends. Germline V lookup: CDR1 MGHRA, CDR2 YSYEKL. This CDR3 has 19 residues. CDR3 amino acids: CASSRMDRRISSGANVLTF. In DNA, the CDR3 is TGCGCCAGCAGCCGAATGGACAGACGGATAAGCTCTGGGGCCAACGTCCTGACTTTC.

V and J are TRBV20-1 and TRBJ2-5; D is unresolved. The CDR3 is 15 residues long. The germline gives CDR1 DFQATT, CDR2 SNEGSKA (reference sequence). Trimming shortened V by 4 bases and J by 2 bases, and 17 bases separated the two germline ends. Here the CDR3 reads CSATRMGSSQETQYF. In nucleotides, the CDR3 is TGCAGTGCTACACGGATGGGGTCAAGTCAAGAGACCCAGTACTTC.

CDR3 sequence reads: CASSRLAGTPSEQYF. The CDR3 DNA reads as TGCGCCAGCAGCCGACTAGCGGGGACGCCTAGTGAGCAGTACTTC. The chain carries TRBV5-1 and TRBJ2-7; 11 bases map to TRBD2. V was pared by 4 bases and J by 7 bases, with 10 bases of the junction left unmatched. The germline gives CDR1 SGHRS, CDR2 YFSETQ. This CDR3 is 15 amino acids long.

In regard to this clonotype: Just one base apart from a much larger clone, this may be a read error. The CDR3 loop is CPTSDRTEGSYNEQFF. The CDR3 DNA reads TGTCCCACCAGTGACCGGACAGAAGGCTCCTACAATGAGCAGTTCTTC. The V call is TRBV24-1, the J call TRBJ2-1; the D gene is possibly TRBD1 (6 bases). Per germline, CDR1 KGHDR and CDR2 SFDVKD. The CDR3 runs 16 residues.

This clonotype has at least ten counts. V and J are TRBV2 and TRBJ2-1; a possible D gene is TRBD2 (6 bases). This CDR3 has 14 amino acids. CDR1 is SNHLY, CDR2 FYNNEI, per germline. Between the trimmed V and J ends, which lost 7 bases and 0 bases, there was a span of 10 bases. The CDR3 reads CASKEGSSYNEQFF. The CDR3 DNA reads TGTGCCAGCAAGGAGGGTAGCTCCTACAATGAGCAGTTCTTC. Combining the CDR3 with reference TRBV2 and TRBJ2-1 gives the whole variable domain EPEVTQTPSHQVTQMGQEVILRCVPISNHLYFYWYRQILGQKVEFLVSFYNNEISEKSEIFDDQFSVERPDGSNFTLKIRSTKLEDSAMYFCASKEGSSYNEQFFGPGTRLTVL.

This clonotype has only a few counts. The DNA of the CDR3 is TGTGCCAGCAGCACGGACATTGGAAACACCATATATTTT. This sequence encodes CASSTDIGNTIYF. The V and J genes are TRBV12-3 or TRBV12-4 and TRBJ1-3; the D gene is possibly TRBD1 (5 bases). The length of the CDR3 is 13 residues. V dropped 6 bases and J dropped 3 bases, with 9 bases sitting between them.